The 13 T cell receptor beta chains below come from one sample, sequenced in a study of T cells in Graves' hyperthyroidism and ophthalmopathy. RNA transcripts gave rise to amplified TCR beta CDR3 regions. Researchers ran a first-round RT-PCR on the TCR CDR3 using the HTBI primer set. Each CDR3 protein is one row after TCRdb ran MiXCR on the multiplex PCR reads. The sample includes roughly 380,000 distinct CDR3 sequences, 13% of them seen just once. The sequencing input was blood. These receptor sequences come from a man aged 25-45 years with Graves' hyperthyroidism that later progressed to Graves' ophthalmopathy.

A few counts support this clonotype. At one of its ends the junction is not consistent with the germline gene, which may arise from a read error. V usage is TRBV7-6 and J usage is TRBJ2-5, with 10 bases fitting TRBD1. Per the germline V gene, CDR1 is SGHVS and CDR2 is FNYEAQ. CDR3 size: 15 residues. Written as DNA, the CDR3 is TGTGCCAGCAGCCTAGCCGACAGGGGGCCGGAGACCCAGTACTTC. This codes for CASSLADRGPETQYF. The whole variable domain, remainder taken from reference TRBV7-6 and TRBJ2-5, is GAGVSQSPRYKVTKRGQDVALRCDPISGHVSLYWYRQALGQGPEFLTYFNYEAQQDKSGLPNDRFSAERPEGSISTLTIQRTEQRDSAMYRCASSLADRGPETQYFGPGTRLLVL.

This clonotype was counted ten times or more. V is TRBV24-1 and J is TRBJ2-1; 8 nucleotides match TRBD2. V dropped 2 bases and J dropped 7; count of bases not matched to a gene: 9. CDR1 KGHDR and CDR2 SFDVKD come from the germline V gene. The CDR3 covers 16 residues. The CDR3: CATSDSGGVTGNEQFF. CDR3 nucleotide sequence: TGTGCCACCAGTGATTCCGGGGGGGTCACGGGTAATGAGCAGTTCTTC.

This clonotype was found many times. The chain joins TRBV28 to TRBJ1-1, with 7 bases matching TRBD1. The CDR3 spans 13 residues. The V and J ends lost 10 bases and 5 bases, in that order; junction bases with no gene match: 10. In germline, CDR1 is MDHEN, CDR2 SYDVKM. The CDR3: CATRGGGRTEAFF. CDR3 DNA: TGTGCCACCAGGGGGGGGGGGAGGACTGAAGCTTTCTTT.

Many counts were recorded for this clonotype. This chain connects TRBV12-3 or TRBV12-4 to TRBJ1-1; D uncertain. The CDR3 is 13 residues long. V lost 7 bases to trimming and J lost 1 base, with 10 bases between them. CDR3 DNA: TGTGCCAGCACCCCTCAAGAGAACACTGAAGCTTTCTTT. Residues: CASTPQENTEAFF.

The gene calls are TRBV7-9 and TRBJ1-2; TRBD1 might be the D (5 bases). The CDR3 covers 14 residues. CDR1 and CDR2 from the germline V gene are SEHNR and FQNEAQ (reference sequence). V shed 3 bases and J shed 8 bases, with 16 bases lying between them. In nucleotides, the CDR3 is TGTGCCAGCAGCTTTGAGCAGGGAGTTGAGGGCTACACCTTC. Residues: CASSFEQGVEGYTF.

This clonotype turned up a few times. The V and J genes are TRBV29-1 and TRBJ2-3; D remains unclear. V was trimmed by 8 bases and J by 1 base, leaving 7 bases between them. The V gene's germline CDR1 is SQVTM and CDR2 ANQGSEA. CDR3 length equals 11 residues. This CDR3 is CSSLGTDTQYF. In DNA, the CDR3 is TGCAGCTCACTGGGCACAGATACGCAGTATTTT.

In its sample, this clonotype was seen many times. This chain joins TRBV12-3 or TRBV12-4 and TRBJ2-3, with D hard to call. The CDR3 is 13 residues long. V was pared by 6 bases and J by 6 bases, with 13 bases between. CDR3 protein: CASSSRPSDTQYF. CDR3 DNA sequence: TGTGCCAGCAGCTCCCGTCCCTCGGATACGCAGTATTTT.

This clonotype has ten or more counts. The V call is TRBV7-2, the J call TRBJ1-6, with 8 bases lining up with TRBD1. V lost 1 base to trimming and J lost 9 bases; unmatched junction nucleotides: 5. Germline V lookup: CDR1 SGHTA, CDR2 FQGNSA. This CDR3 is built from 15 residues. The CDR3 DNA reads as TGTGCCAGCAGCTTAGTTGGACAGGGCGGTTCACCCCTCCACTTT. Protein: CASSLVGQGGSPLHF. Looking up the rest from reference TRBV7-2 and TRBJ1-6 gives the full variable domain: GAGVSQSPSNKVTEKGKDVELRCDPISGHTALYWYRQSLGQGLEFLIYFQGNSAPDKSGLPSDRFSAERTGGSVSTLTIQRTQQEDSAVYLCASSLVGQGGSPLHFGNGTRLTVT.

This clonotype turned up a few times. J is TRBJ2-5 and V is TRBV20-1, with D maybe TRBD1 (6 bases). V was trimmed by 1 base and J by 4 bases, leaving 22 bases between them. Germline-derived CDR1 and CDR2 are DFQATT and SNEGSKA (reference sequence). This CDR3 has 17 residues. The CDR3 DNA follows: TGCAGTGCTAGAGGTCGCTCCATCGGTTTCAGGGGAGAGACCCAGTACTTC. It encodes CSARGRSIGFRGETQYF.

This clonotype has ten or more counts. The gene calls are TRBV7-9 and TRBJ1-5; D not certain. The CDR3 is 12 residues long. CDR1 and CDR2 (germline): SEHNR, FQNEAQ (reference sequence). The germline V and J ends were trimmed by 5 bases and 5 bases, with 7 bases remaining between them. The CDR3 DNA reads as TGTGCCAGCAGCACCGGGGATCAGCCCCAGCATTTT. It specifies CASSTGDQPQHF.

Comments on this clonotype: A much more abundant neighbour one base away suggests this may be a read error. V and J are TRBV6-1 and TRBJ1-2; TRBD1 is a possible D gene (5 bases). V lost 7 bases and J lost 0, with 9 bases in between. The germline V gene has CDR1 MNHNS and CDR2 SASEGT. This CDR3 is 13 amino acids long. DNA for the CDR3: TGTGCCAGCATGGACATCACTAACTATGGCTACACCTTC. It yields the protein CASMDITNYGYTF.

This clonotype was detected a few times. The chain joins TRBV20-1 to TRBJ1-2, with D perhaps TRBD1 (5 bases). Germline V gene lookup returns CDR1 DFQATT and CDR2 SNEGSKA (reference sequence). Trimming left V 6 bases short and J 4 bases short, with 12 bases between. This CDR3 spans 12 amino acids. The CDR3 DNA follows: TGCAGTGCGCCGGACACCCTCTATGGCTACACCTTC. Residues: CSAPDTLYGYTF.

Many counts were recorded for this clonotype. The rearrangement links TRBV9 to TRBJ1-1; D is undetermined. The V end lost 4 bases, the J end lost 3 bases, and 7 bases lay between the germline ends. The length of the CDR3 is 12 residues. Germline V gene lookup returns CDR1 SGDLS and CDR2 YYNGEE. For the CDR3, the DNA is TGTGCCAGCAGCATCCGGGACACTGAAGCTTTCTTT. Translating it yields CASSIRDTEAFF.